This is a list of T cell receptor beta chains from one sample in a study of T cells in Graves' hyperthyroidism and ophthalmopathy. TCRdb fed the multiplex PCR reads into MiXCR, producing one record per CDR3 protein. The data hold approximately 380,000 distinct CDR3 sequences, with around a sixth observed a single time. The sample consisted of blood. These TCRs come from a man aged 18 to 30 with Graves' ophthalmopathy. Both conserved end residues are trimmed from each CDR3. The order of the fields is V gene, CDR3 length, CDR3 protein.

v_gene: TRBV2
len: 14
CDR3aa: ASSEQGTQVGDTQY

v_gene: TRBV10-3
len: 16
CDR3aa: AISESFRYSGGDHEQF

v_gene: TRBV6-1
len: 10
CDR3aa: ASRTGTQPQH

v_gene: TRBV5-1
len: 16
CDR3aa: ASSLMRGPIANTGELF

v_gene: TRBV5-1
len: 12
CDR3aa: ASSPGQDYNEQF

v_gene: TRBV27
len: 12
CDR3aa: ASSLLGPNQPQH

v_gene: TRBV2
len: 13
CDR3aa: ASSDYRGTNEKLF

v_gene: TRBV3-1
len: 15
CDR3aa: ASSRPGTRWNTGELF

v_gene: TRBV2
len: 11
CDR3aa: ASTGESNQPQH

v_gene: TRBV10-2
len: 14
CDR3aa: ASSESSSGRTDTQY

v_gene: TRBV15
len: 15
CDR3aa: ATSRDPPWLVLDEQF

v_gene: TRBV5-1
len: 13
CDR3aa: ASSLKGQGTDTQY

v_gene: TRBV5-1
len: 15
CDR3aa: ASSLPGGSSGANVLT